This T cell receptor (beta chain) was retrieved from a study of cytomegalovirus exposure and HLA in healthy donors. A few counts support this clone. This CDR3 comprises 14 residues. Use of 60 Vbeta and 13 Jbeta primers characterized the PCR. Clones were sequenced by immunoSEQ multiplex PCR, and TCRdb holds only the in-frame ones, with some missing. The sample yields 50,000 to 60,000 clones, 77% seen once. Sequencing was done on a sample of PBMCs. The V and J genes are TRBV21-1 and TRBJ2-2; the table's TRBD2 call for D was not verified on the DNA. TRBV21-1 is annotated as a pseudogene. This receptor was taken from a woman between 35 and 50 years old in good health and CMV-seropositive. The DNA for the CDR3 is TGTGCCAGCAGCAAAACTAGCGAGACCGGGGAGCTGTTTTTT. Protein sequence: CASSKTSETGELFF.